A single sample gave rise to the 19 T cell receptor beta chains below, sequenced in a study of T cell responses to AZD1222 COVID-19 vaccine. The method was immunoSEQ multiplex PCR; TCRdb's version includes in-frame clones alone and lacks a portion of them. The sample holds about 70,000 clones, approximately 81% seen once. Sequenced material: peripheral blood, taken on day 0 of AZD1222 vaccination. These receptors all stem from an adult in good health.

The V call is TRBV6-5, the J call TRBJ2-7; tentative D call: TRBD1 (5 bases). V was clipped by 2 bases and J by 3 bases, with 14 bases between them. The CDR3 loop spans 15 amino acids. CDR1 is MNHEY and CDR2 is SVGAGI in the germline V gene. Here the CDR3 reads CASSYPQRGFYEQYF. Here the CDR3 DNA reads TGTGCCAGCAGTTACCCCCAAAGGGGTTTCTACGAGCAGTACTTC.

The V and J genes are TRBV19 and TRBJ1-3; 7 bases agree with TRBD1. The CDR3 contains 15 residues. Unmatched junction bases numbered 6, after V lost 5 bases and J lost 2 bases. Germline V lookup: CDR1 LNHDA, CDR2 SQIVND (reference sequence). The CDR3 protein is CASSSQTGPGNTIYF. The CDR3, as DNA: TGTGCCAGTAGTTCCCAGACAGGGCCTGGAAACACCATATATTTT.

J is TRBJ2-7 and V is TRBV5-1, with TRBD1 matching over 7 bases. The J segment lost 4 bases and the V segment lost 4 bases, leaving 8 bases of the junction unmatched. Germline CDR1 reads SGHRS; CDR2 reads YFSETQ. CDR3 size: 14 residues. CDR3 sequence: CASSESGQLYEQYF. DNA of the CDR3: TGCGCCAGCAGCGAATCGGGACAGTTGTACGAGCAGTACTTC. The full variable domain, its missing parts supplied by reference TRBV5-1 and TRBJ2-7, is KAGVTQTPRYLIKTRGQQVTLSCSPISGHRSVSWYQQTPGQGLQFLFEYFSETQRNKGNFPGRFSGRQFSNSRSEMNVSTLELGDSALYLCASSESGQLYEQYFGPGTRLTVT.

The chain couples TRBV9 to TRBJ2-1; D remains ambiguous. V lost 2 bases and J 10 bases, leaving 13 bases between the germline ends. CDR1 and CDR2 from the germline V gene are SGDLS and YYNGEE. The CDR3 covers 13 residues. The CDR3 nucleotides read TGTGCCAGCAGCGTCTCTCCCGTGGGGGAGCAGTTCTTC. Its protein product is CASSVSPVGEQFF.

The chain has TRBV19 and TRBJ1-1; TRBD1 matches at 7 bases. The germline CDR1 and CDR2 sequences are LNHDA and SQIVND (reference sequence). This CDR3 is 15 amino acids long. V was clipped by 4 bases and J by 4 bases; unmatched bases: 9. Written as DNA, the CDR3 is TGTGCCAGTAGTAGGGAGGGGGCGCCGGTCACTGAAGCTTTCTTT. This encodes CASSREGAPVTEAFF.

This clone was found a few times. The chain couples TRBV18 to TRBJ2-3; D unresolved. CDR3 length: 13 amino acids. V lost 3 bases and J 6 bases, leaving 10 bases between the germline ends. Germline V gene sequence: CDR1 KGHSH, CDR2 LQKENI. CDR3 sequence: CASSPTNGDTQYF. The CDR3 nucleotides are TGTGCCAGCTCACCTACTAACGGGGATACGCAGTATTTT.

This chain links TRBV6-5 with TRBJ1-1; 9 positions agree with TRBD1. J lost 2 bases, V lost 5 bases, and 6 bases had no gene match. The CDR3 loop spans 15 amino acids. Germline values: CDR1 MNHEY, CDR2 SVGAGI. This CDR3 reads CASSRGTGINTEAFF. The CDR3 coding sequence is TGTGCCAGCAGTCGAGGGACAGGGATTAACACTGAAGCTTTCTTT.

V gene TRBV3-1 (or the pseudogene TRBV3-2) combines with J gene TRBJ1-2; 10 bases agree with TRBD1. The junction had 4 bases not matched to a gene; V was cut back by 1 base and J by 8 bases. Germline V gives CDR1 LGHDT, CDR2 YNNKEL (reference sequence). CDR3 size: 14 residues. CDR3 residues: CASSQVPGQGGYTF. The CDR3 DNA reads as TGTGCCAGCAGCCAAGTTCCGGGACAGGGGGGCTACACCTTC.

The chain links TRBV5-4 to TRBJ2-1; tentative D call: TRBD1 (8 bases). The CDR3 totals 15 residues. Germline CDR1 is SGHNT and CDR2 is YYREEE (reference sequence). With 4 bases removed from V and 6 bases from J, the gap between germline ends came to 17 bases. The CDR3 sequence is CASSLGGDRFNEQFF. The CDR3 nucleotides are TGTGCCAGCAGCCTGGGAGGGGACAGGTTCAATGAGCAGTTCTTC.

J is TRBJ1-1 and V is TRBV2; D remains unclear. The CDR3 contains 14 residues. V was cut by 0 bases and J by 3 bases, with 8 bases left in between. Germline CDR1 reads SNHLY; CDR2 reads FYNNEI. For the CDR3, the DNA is TGTGCCAGCAGTGAAGCGGGGATGTACACTGAAGCTTTCTTT. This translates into CASSEAGMYTEAFF.

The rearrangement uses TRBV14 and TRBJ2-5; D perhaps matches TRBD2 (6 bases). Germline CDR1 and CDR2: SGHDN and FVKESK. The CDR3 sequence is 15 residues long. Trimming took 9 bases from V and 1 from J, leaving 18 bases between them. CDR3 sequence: CARMTRMVAQETQYF. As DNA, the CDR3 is TGTGCCAGAATGACTAGGATGGTAGCCCAAGAGACCCAGTACTTC. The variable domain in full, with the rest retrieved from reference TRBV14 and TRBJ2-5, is EAGVTQFPSHSVIEKGQTVTLRCDPISGHDNLYWYRRVMGKEIKFLLHFVKESKQDESGMPNNRFLAERTGGTYSTLKVQPAELEDSGVYFCARMTRMVAQETQYFGPGTRLLVL.

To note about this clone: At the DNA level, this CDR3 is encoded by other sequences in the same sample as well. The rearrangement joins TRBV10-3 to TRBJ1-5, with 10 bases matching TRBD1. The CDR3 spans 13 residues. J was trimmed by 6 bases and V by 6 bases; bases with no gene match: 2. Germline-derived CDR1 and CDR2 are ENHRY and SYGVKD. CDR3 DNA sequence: TGTGCCATCAGCCGGGACAGGGGTCAGCCCCAGCATTTT. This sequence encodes CAISRDRGQPQHF.

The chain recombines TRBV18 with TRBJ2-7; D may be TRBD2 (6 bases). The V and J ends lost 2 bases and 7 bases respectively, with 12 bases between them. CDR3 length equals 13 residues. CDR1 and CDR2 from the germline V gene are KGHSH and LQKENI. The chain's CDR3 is CASSPGTGGEQYF. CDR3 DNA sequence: TGTGCCAGCTCACCAGGGACCGGAGGGGAGCAGTACTTC.

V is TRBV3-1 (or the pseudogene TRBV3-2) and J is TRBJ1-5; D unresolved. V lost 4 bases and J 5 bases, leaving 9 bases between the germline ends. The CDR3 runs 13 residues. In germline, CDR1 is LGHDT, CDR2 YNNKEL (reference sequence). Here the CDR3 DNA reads TGTGCCAGCAGCCCAAGTCAGGATCAGCCCCAGCATTTT. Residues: CASSPSQDQPQHF.

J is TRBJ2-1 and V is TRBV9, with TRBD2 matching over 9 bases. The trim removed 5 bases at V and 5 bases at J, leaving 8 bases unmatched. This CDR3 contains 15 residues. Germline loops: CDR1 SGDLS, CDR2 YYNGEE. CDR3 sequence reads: CASRSGGRAHNEQFF. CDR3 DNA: TGTGCCAGCAGGTCCGGCGGGAGGGCCCACAATGAGCAGTTCTTC. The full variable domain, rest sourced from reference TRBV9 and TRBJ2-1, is DSGVTQTPKHLITATGQRVTLRCSPRSGDLSVYWYQQSLDQGLQFLIQYYNGEERAKGNILERFSAQQFPDLHSELNLSSLELGDSALYFCASRSGGRAHNEQFFGPGTRLTVL.

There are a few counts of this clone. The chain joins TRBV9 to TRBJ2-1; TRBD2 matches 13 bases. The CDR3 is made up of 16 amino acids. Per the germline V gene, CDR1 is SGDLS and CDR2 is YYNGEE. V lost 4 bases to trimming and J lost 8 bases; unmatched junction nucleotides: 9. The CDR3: CASSYSRTSGGYEQFF. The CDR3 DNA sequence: TGTGCCAGCAGCTACAGTCGGACTAGCGGGGGATATGAGCAGTTCTTC.

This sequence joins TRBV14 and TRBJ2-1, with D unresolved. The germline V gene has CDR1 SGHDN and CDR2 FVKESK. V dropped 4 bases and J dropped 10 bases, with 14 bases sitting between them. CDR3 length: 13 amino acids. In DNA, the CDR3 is TGTGCCAGCAGCCCCGGACCAAGGGAAGAGCAGTTCTTC. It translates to CASSPGPREEQFF. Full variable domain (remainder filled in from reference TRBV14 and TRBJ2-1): EAGVTQFPSHSVIEKGQTVTLRCDPISGHDNLYWYRRVMGKEIKFLLHFVKESKQDESGMPNNRFLAERTGGTYSTLKVQPAELEDSGVYFCASSPGPREEQFFGPGTRLTVL.

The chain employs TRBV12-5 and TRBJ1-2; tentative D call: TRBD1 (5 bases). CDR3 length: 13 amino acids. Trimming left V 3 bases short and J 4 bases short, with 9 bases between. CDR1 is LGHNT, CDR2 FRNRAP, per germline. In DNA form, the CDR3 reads TGTGCTAGTGGTTTCGACGGGGGCTATGGCTACACCTTC. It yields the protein CASGFDGGYGYTF.

CDR3 DNA sequence: TGTGCCAGCAGCTTGTCCTATGGCTACACCTTC. It codes for CASSLSYGYTF. V usage is TRBV5-8 and J usage is TRBJ1-2; D is ambiguous. Trimming shortened V by 1 base and J by 4 bases, and 2 bases separated the two germline ends. The germline V gene has CDR1 SGHTS and CDR2 YDEGEE. The CDR3 contains 11 residues.